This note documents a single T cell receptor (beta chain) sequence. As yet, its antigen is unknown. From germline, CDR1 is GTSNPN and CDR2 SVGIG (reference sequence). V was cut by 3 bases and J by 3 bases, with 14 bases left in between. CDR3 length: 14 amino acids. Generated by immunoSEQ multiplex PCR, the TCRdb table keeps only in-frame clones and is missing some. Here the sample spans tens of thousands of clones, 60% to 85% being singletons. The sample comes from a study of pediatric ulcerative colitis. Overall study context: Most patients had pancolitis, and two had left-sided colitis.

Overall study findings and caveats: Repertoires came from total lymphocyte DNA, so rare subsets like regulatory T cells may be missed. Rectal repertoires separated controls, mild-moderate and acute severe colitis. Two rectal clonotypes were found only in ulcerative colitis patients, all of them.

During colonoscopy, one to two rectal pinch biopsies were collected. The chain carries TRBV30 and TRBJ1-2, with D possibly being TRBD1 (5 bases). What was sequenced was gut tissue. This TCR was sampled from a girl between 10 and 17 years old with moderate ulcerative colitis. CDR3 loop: CAWRTQGNHYGYTF. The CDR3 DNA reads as TGTGCCTGGAGGACTCAGGGAAATCACTATGGCTACACCTTC.